Shown below are 7 T cell receptor beta chains from a single sample sequenced in a study of blood T cell repertoires in COVID-19. Repertoires were generated with immunoSEQ multiplex PCR, while TCRdb's copy carries only in-frame clones and drops some. The sample consists of 90,000 to 120,000 clones, 80% to 90% of them appearing once. The sequencing sample was made of PBMCs or T cells enriched from blood (not recorded which). These receptors were taken from a woman aged 45 to 65 who had recovered from COVID-19.

V gene TRBV27 combines with J gene TRBJ2-1; D is possibly TRBD1 (5 bases). Per the germline V gene, CDR1 is MNHEY and CDR2 is SMNVEV (reference sequence). V was cut by 10 bases and J by 0 bases, with 13 bases left in between. The CDR3 is made up of 14 amino acids. DNA for the CDR3: TGTGCCACCAGGGCACAGAGCTCCTACAATGAGCAGTTCTTC. Translation: CATRAQSSYNEQFF.

This rearrangement joins TRBV28 to TRBJ2-1; TRBD1 might be the D (6 bases). The CDR3 loop spans 12 amino acids. V dropped 3 bases and J dropped 7 bases, with 7 bases sitting between them. The germline V gene encodes CDR1 MDHEN and CDR2 SYDVKM. CDR3 DNA sequence: TGTGCCAGCAGTTTCAGGGGAAATGAGCAGTTCTTC. As protein: CASSFRGNEQFF. The full variable domain, completed using reference TRBV28 and TRBJ2-1, is DVKVTQSSRYLVKRTGEKVFLECVQDMDHENMFWYRQDPGLGLRLIYFSYDVKMKEKGDIPEGYSVSREKKERFSLILESASTNQTSMYLCASSFRGNEQFFGPGTRLTVL.

The chain uses TRBV7-8 and TRBJ2-7, with 10 bases lining up with TRBD2. Trimming cost V 2 bases and J 6 bases; bases outside gene matches: 10. The V gene's germline CDR1 is SGHVS and CDR2 FQNEAQ. This CDR3 has 16 amino acids. DNA for the CDR3: TGTGCCAGCAGCTTAACTGGGACTAGCGTAAAGACCGAGCAGTACTTC. Encoded protein: CASSLTGTSVKTEQYF.

The rearrangement joins TRBV3-1 (or the pseudogene TRBV3-2) to TRBJ1-2, with unresolved D. Trimming cost V 4 bases and J 4 bases, with 10 bases left between them. The CDR3 sequence is 13 residues long. Germline CDR1 and CDR2: LGHDT and YNNKEL (reference sequence). CDR3 sequence reads: CASSLSNSYGYTF. The CDR3 nucleotides are TGTGCCAGCAGCCTCTCGAACAGCTATGGCTACACCTTC.

J is TRBJ1-1 and V is TRBV7-9; D ambiguous. V shed 1 base and J shed 6 bases, with 12 bases lying between them. The germline gives CDR1 SEHNR, CDR2 FQNEAQ (reference sequence). The CDR3 spans 14 residues. This chain's CDR3 is CASSLGGVGAEAFF. The CDR3 nucleotides read TGTGCCAGCAGCTTAGGGGGTGTCGGGGCTGAAGCTTTCTTT.

The J gene is TRBJ2-3, the V gene TRBV4-1; TRBD2 agrees at 12 bases. The CDR3 is made up of 18 amino acids. The V segment lost 4 bases and the J segment 3 bases; nucleotides outside the gene matches: 11. The germline gives CDR1 MGHRA, CDR2 YSYEKL. The CDR3 region has the DNA TGCGCCAGCAGCCCCTCTTATCCGACTAGCGGGAGAACAGATACGCAGTATTTT. Translating gives CASSPSYPTSGRTDTQYF.

The V call is TRBV27, the J call TRBJ1-4, with TRBD1 identical over 9 bases. Germline CDR1 reads MNHEY; CDR2 reads SMNVEV (reference sequence). The V gene end was trimmed by 8 bases and the J gene end by 8 bases; junction bases not matched to a gene: 9. The CDR3 extends over 14 amino acids. The CDR3 protein is CASRRTGVREKLFF. The CDR3 DNA follows: TGTGCCAGCCGACGGACAGGGGTCAGAGAAAAACTGTTTTTT. The variable domain in full, completed from reference TRBV27 and TRBJ1-4, reads EAQVTQNPRYLITVTGKKLTVTCSQNMNHEYMSWYRQDPGLGLRQIYYSMNVEVTDKGDVPEGYKVSRKEKRNFPLILESPSPNQTSLYFCASRRTGVREKLFFGSGTQLSVL.